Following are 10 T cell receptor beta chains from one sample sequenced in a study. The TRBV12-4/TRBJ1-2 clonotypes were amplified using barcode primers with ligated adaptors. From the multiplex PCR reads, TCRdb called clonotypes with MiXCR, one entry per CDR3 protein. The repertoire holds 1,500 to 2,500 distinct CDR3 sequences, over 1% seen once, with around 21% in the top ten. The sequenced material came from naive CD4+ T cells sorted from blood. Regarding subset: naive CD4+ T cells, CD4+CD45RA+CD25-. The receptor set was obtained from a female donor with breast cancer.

The CDR3: CASSDRNNYGYTF. The CDR3, as DNA: TGTGCCAGCTCGGACAGAAATAACTATGGCTACACCTTC. V usage is TRBV12-3 or TRBV12-4 and J usage is TRBJ1-2, with TRBD1 as a possible D gene (6 bases). Between the trimmed V and J ends, which lost 8 bases and 1 base, there was a span of 11 bases. CDR3 size: 13 residues.

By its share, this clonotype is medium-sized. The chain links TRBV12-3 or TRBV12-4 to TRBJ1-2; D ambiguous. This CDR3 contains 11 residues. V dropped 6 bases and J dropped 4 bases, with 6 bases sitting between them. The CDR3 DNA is TGTGCCAGCAGGAGGTTCTATGGCTACACCTTC. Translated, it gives CASRRFYGYTF.

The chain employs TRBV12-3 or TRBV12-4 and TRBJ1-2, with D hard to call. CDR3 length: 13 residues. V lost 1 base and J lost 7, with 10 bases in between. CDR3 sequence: CASSLVRNGGYTF. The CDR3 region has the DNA TGTGCCAGCAGTTTAGTCCGCAACGGTGGCTACACCTTC.

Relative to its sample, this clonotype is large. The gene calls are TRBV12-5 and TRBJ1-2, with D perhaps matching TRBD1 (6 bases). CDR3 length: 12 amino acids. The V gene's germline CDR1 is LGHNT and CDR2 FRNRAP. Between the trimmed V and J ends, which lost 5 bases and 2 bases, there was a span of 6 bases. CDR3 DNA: TGTGCTAGTGGTGACAGGAACTATGGCTACACCTTC. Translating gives CASGDRNYGYTF. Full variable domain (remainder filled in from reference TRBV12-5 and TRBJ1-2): DARVTQTPRHKVTEMGQEVTMRCQPILGHNTVFWYRQTMMQGLELLAYFRNRAPLDDSGMPKDRFSAEMPDATLATLKIQPSEPRDSAVYFCASGDRNYGYTFGSGTRLTVV.

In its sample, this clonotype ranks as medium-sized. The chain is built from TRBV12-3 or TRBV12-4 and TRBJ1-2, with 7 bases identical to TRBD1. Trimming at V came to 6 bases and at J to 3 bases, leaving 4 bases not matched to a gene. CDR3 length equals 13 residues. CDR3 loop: CASRTGTDYGYTF. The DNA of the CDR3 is TGTGCCAGCAGGACCGGGACAGACTATGGCTACACCTTC.

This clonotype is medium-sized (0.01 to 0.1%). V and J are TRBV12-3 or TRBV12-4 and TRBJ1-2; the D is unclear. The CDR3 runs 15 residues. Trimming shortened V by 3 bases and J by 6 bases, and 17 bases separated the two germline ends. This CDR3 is CASSLGGNSHNGYTF. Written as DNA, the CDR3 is TGTGCCAGCAGTTTGGGAGGTAACTCTCACAATGGCTACACCTTC.

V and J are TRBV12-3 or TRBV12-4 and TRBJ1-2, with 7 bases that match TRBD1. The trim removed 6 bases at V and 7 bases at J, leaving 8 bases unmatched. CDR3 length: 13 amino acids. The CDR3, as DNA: TGTGCCAGCAGCCCGACAGGGCTTCGTGGCTACACCTTC. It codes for CASSPTGLRGYTF.

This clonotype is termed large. CDR3: CASSLPGLGYTF. For the CDR3, the DNA is TGTGCCAGCAGTTTACCAGGTTTGGGCTACACCTTC. V is TRBV12-3 or TRBV12-4 and J is TRBJ1-2; D is undetermined. The CDR3 contains 12 residues. With 2 bases removed from V and 8 bases from J, the gap between germline ends came to 9 bases.

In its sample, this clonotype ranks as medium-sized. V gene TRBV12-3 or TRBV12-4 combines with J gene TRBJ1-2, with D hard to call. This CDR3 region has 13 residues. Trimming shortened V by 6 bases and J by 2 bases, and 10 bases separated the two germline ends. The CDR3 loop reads CASRIAVNYGYTF. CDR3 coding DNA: TGTGCCAGCAGAATCGCGGTGAACTATGGCTACACCTTC.

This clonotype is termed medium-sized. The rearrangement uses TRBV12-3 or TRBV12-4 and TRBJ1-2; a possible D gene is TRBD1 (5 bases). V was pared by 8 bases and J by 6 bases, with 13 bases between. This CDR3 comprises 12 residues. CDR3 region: CASFGSGHGYTF. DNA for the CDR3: TGTGCCAGCTTTGGATCGGGACATGGCTACACCTTC.